One and the same sample provided the 15 T cell receptor beta chains below, sequenced in a study of blood T cell repertoires in COVID-19 (dated by TCRdb to 2020 to 2022). Preparation of the library involved the immunoSEQ multiplex PCR assay. TCRdb carries this immuneACCESS record with in-frame sequences only. Its versions omit some clonotypes, under half of them owing to an unresolved V gene in the studies checked, with the rest unexplained. The sample has 140,000 to 150,000 clones on record, around 82% of them singletons. The top ten constitute 40% to 55% of the sample. Input material: peripheral blood. These receptor sequences come from a human donor in a cohort sampled during active COVID-19.

The chain joins TRBV6-5 to TRBJ1-1; the D gene is possibly TRBD1 (5 bases). The CDR3 spans 13 residues. V was shortened by 6 bases and J by 4 bases, with 12 bases between the two germline ends. The germline V gene has CDR1 MNHEY and CDR2 SVGAGI. Here the CDR3 DNA reads TGTGCCAGCAGCCGGACATTGTCCACTGAAGCTTTCTTT. Its protein product is CASSRTLSTEAFF.

The chain uses TRBV7-2 and TRBJ1-3; 10 bases align to TRBD1. The V and J ends lost 5 bases and 7 bases, in that order; junction bases with no gene match: 14. CDR3 size: 17 residues. Germline lookup yields CDR1 SGHTA and CDR2 FQGNSA. The CDR3 reads CASSPLLPGQGHNTIYF. CDR3 DNA: TGTGCCAGCAGCCCTCTCCTACCGGGACAGGGGCACAACACCATATATTTT.

The chain couples TRBV7-3 to TRBJ2-1; 7 positions agree with TRBD1. Germline V gene sequence: CDR1 SGHTA, CDR2 FQGTGA. The V and J ends lost 2 bases and 6 bases, in that order; junction bases with no gene match: 7. The CDR3 contains 15 residues. The CDR3: CASSLQGVGVNEQFF. The CDR3 DNA reads TGTGCCAGCAGCTTACAGGGGGTGGGTGTCAATGAGCAGTTCTTC.

The chain joins TRBV5-6 to TRBJ2-2; unclear D gene. The CDR3 is made up of 13 amino acids. Germline V gene sequence: CDR1 SGHDT, CDR2 YYEEEE. Trimming pared 4 bases from V and 3 bases from J, leaving 7 bases between. DNA of the CDR3: TGTGCCAGCAGCCCAGACTACACCGGGGAGCTGTTTTTT. Its protein product is CASSPDYTGELFF.

In its sample, this clone was seen once. The rearrangement links TRBV10-3 to TRBJ2-7; 10 bases line up with TRBD2. The trim removed 4 bases at V and 2 bases at J, leaving 2 bases unmatched. Germline-derived CDR1 and CDR2 are ENHRY and SYGVKD. The CDR3 sequence is 14 residues long. The CDR3 DNA is TGTGCCATCAGTGCGAGCGGGAGGGCCTACGAGCAGTACGTC. Protein: CAISASGRAYEQYV.

The chain carries TRBV5-4 and TRBJ2-5; 7 bases match TRBD2. The V and J ends lost 7 bases and 2 bases, in that order; junction bases with no gene match: 2. There are 12 residues in the CDR3. Per the germline V gene, CDR1 is SGHNT and CDR2 is YYREEE (reference sequence). CDR3: CASGRGQETQYF. The CDR3 coding sequence is TGTGCCAGCGGGAGGGGACAAGAGACCCAGTACTTC.

V gene TRBV12-3 or TRBV12-4 combines with J gene TRBJ1-1; maybe TRBD1 (5 bases). Trimming cost V 5 bases and J 5 bases, with 9 bases left between them. The CDR3 is 12 residues long. This chain's CDR3 is CASSGAGTEAFF. The DNA for the CDR3 is TGTGCCAGCAGTGGGGCGGGGACTGAAGCTTTCTTT.

The gene calls are TRBV5-1 and TRBJ2-2, with 11 nucleotides matching TRBD2. V lost 4 bases, J lost 6 bases, and 11 bases stayed unmatched. CDR1 and CDR2 (germline): SGHRS, YFSETQ. The CDR3 contains 17 residues. DNA of the CDR3: TGCGCCAGCAGCCCTCGCACTAGCGGGAGTCTTTCCGGGGAGCTGTTTTTT. Protein: CASSPRTSGSLSGELFF. The whole variable domain, filled in from reference TRBV5-1 and TRBJ2-2, reads KAGVTQTPRYLIKTRGQQVTLSCSPISGHRSVSWYQQTPGQGLQFLFEYFSETQRNKGNFPGRFSGRQFSNSRSEMNVSTLELGDSALYLCASSPRTSGSLSGELFFGEGSRLTVL.

This sequence joins TRBV6-5 and TRBJ1-6; no clear D gene. This CDR3 region has 15 residues. Trimming shortened V by 4 bases and J by 7 bases, and 14 bases separated the two germline ends. Germline CDR1 MNHEY, CDR2 SVGAGI. CDR3: CASSLVGQTNSPLHF. Here the CDR3 DNA reads TGTGCCAGCAGTTTGGTTGGCCAAACAAATTCACCCCTCCACTTT.

This chain connects TRBV5-1 to TRBJ1-3; possibly TRBD1 for D (5 bases). The CDR3 has 16 residues. Trimming shortened V by 4 bases and J by 0 bases, and 14 bases separated the two germline ends. The germline V gene encodes CDR1 SGHRS and CDR2 YFSETQ. CDR3 bases: TGCGCCAGCAGCAAGACGGGACTGCCCTCTGGAAACACCATATATTTT. It yields the protein CASSKTGLPSGNTIYF.

The J gene is TRBJ1-3, the V gene TRBV7-8; unclear D gene. The CDR3 extends over 14 amino acids. CDR1 and CDR2 from the germline V gene are SGHVS and FQNEAQ. The V and J ends lost 1 base and 3 bases respectively, with 7 bases between them. Here the CDR3 DNA reads TGTGCCAGCAGCTTAGGTGGAGGTGGAAACACCATATATTTT. Its protein product is CASSLGGGGNTIYF.

V gene TRBV24-1 combines with J gene TRBJ2-1, with 8 positions matching TRBD1. The J segment lost 5 bases and the V segment lost 2 bases, leaving 4 bases of the junction unmatched. Germline V gene lookup returns CDR1 KGHDR and CDR2 SFDVKD. The CDR3 totals 15 residues. The CDR3 loop is CATSDSGTGHNEQFF. The CDR3 nucleotides read TGTGCCACCAGTGATTCCGGGACAGGACACAATGAGCAGTTCTTC.

The table lists this clone with a count of one. The chain uses TRBV7-9 and TRBJ1-2, with 9 bases fitting TRBD1. This CDR3 comprises 15 residues. The germline V gene encodes CDR1 SEHNR and CDR2 FQNEAQ (reference sequence). V was clipped by 6 bases and J by 1 base; unmatched bases: 6. DNA for the CDR3: TGTGCCAGCAGTCCCGGGACAGGGTTTAACTATGGCTACACCTTC. Its translation: CASSPGTGFNYGYTF.

This clone was found many times. V gene TRBV6-5 combines with J gene TRBJ2-3, with D tentatively TRBD1 (6 bases). Per germline, CDR1 MNHEY and CDR2 SVGAGI. The CDR3 covers 14 residues. Trimming cost V 4 bases and J 6 bases, with 14 bases left between them. The CDR3 region is CASSWGQDGDTQYF. CDR3 DNA: TGTGCCAGCAGTTGGGGACAAGATGGTGATACGCAGTATTTT.

This CDR3 reads CASSLNSGWSTGELFF. The CDR3 DNA reads as TGTGCCAGCAGCTTGAATTCGGGTTGGAGCACCGGGGAGCTGTTTTTT. This sequence joins TRBV5-4 and TRBJ2-2; D unresolved. The CDR3 extends over 16 amino acids. V dropped 1 base and J dropped 4 bases, with 14 bases sitting between them. CDR1 is SGHNT, CDR2 YYREEE, per germline (reference sequence).